The next 16 T cell receptor beta chains were all read from a single sample in a study of neurological immune-mediated disorders. TCRdb passed the 5' RACE reads through MiXCR, listing each CDR3 protein once. The sample gives roughly 74,000 distinct CDR3 sequences, roughly 5.6% of which show up once; around 7.2% is in the top ten. Sequenced sample: PBMCs. Receptor source: a man younger than 30 with multiple sclerosis.

This clonotype appeared many times. CDR3 amino acids: CSVYPGTKKDTQYF. Here the CDR3 DNA reads TGCAGCGTTTACCCCGGGACGAAAAAAGATACGCAGTATTTT. The J gene is TRBJ2-3, the V gene TRBV29-1, with D perhaps assigned TRBD1 or TRBD2 (5 bases each). The length of the CDR3 is 14 residues. The germline V gene encodes CDR1 SQVTM and CDR2 ANQGSEA. V lost 5 bases and J 5 bases, leaving 17 bases between the germline ends.

This clonotype came up a few times. V gene TRBV6-1 combines with J gene TRBJ2-5; 7 bases are a match to TRBD2. Germline V lookup: CDR1 MNHNS, CDR2 SASEGT. CDR3 length: 16 amino acids. J lost 5 bases, V lost 6 bases, and 15 bases had no gene match. CDR3 sequence (DNA): TGTGCCAGCAGGAACGTGAATTGGGGAGGGGACGAGACCCAGTACTTC. Translated: CASRNVNWGGDETQYF.

This clonotype is medium-sized (0.01 to 0.1%) by share. The J gene is TRBJ2-7, the V gene TRBV27, with a tentative D call TRBD2 (5 bases). The CDR3 contains 15 residues. Germline-derived CDR1 and CDR2 are MNHEY and SMNVEV (reference sequence). The V and J ends lost 3 bases and 3 bases respectively, with 15 bases between them. The DNA of the CDR3 is TGTGCCAGCAGTTTCCCGGGGAAGGGTCTCTACGAGCAGTACTTC. It yields the protein CASSFPGKGLYEQYF.

Many counts were recorded for this clonotype. V gene TRBV5-1 combines with J gene TRBJ2-4; 10 nucleotides line up with TRBD1. V was clipped by 3 bases and J by 7 bases; unmatched bases: 4. The CDR3 covers 14 residues. CDR1 is SGHRS and CDR2 is YFSETQ in the germline V gene. The chain's CDR3 is CASSWDRGGNIQYF. CDR3 bases: TGCGCCAGCAGCTGGGACAGGGGAGGGAACATTCAGTACTTC. The full variable domain, rest sourced from reference TRBV5-1 and TRBJ2-4, is KAGVTQTPRYLIKTRGQQVTLSCSPISGHRSVSWYQQTPGQGLQFLFEYFSETQRNKGNFPGRFSGRQFSNSRSEMNVSTLELGDSALYLCASSWDRGGNIQYFGAGTRLSVL.

There are many counts of this clonotype. The chain has TRBV20-1 and TRBJ2-3; D is perhaps TRBD2 (6 bases). The CDR3 consists of 14 residues. Deletions cut 5 bases from V and 3 bases from J, with 15 bases between. Germline CDR1 and CDR2: DFQATT and SNEGSKA (reference sequence). The CDR3 loop reads CSAVSGSITDTQYF. CDR3 in DNA: TGCAGTGCTGTTAGCGGAAGTATAACAGATACGCAGTATTTT.

This chain connects TRBV2 to TRBJ2-7; 7 bases align to TRBD1. The V gene end was trimmed by 6 bases and the J gene end by 4 bases; junction bases not matched to a gene: 6. Germline V lookup: CDR1 SNHLY, CDR2 FYNNEI. The CDR3 extends over 13 amino acids. This CDR3 reads CASRGDSLYEQYF. The CDR3 DNA reads TGTGCCAGCAGGGGGGACAGCCTATACGAGCAGTACTTC.

This clonotype was detected ten times or more. The gene calls are TRBV24-1 and TRBJ2-7, with D unclear. Germline loops: CDR1 KGHDR, CDR2 SFDVKD. The CDR3 has 14 amino acids. Trimming stripped 5 bases from V and 1 base from J, with 11 bases between. This CDR3 reads CATSASGFSYEQYF. DNA of the CDR3: TGTGCCACCAGTGCGTCGGGCTTTTCCTACGAGCAGTACTTC.

This clonotype occurred many times. The J gene is TRBJ2-5, the V gene TRBV5-5, with 9 bases aligning to TRBD2. This CDR3 has 18 amino acids. Germline V lookup: CDR1 SGHKS, CDR2 YYEKEE (reference sequence). V shed 2 bases and J 1 base; nucleotides not matched to a gene: 12. The DNA of the CDR3 is TGTGCCAGCAGCTTATTTCGTCTTAGCGGGGGCCTCCAAGAGACCCAGTACTTC. It yields the protein CASSLFRLSGGLQETQYF.

The V gene is TRBV18, the J gene TRBJ1-1; D call uncertain. V gave up 6 bases and J gave up 3 bases, with 14 bases separating them. Germline V gene data show CDR1 as KGHSH and CDR2 as LQKENI. CDR3 size: 14 residues. The CDR3 bases are TGTGCCAGCTCCCCTATGGAGAGTCACACTGAAGCTTTCTTT. Its protein product is CASSPMESHTEAFF.

This clonotype was counted ten times or more. The chain couples TRBV20-1 to TRBJ1-6; D is uncertain. The CDR3 has 13 residues. The germline V gene has CDR1 DFQATT and CDR2 SNEGSKA (reference sequence). The V end was cut by 5 bases, the J end by 6 bases, with 11 bases between. The CDR3 DNA sequence: TGCAGTGCTGAACCGGACGGTAATTCACCCCTCCACTTT. Protein: CSAEPDGNSPLHF.

The J gene is TRBJ2-1, the V gene TRBV20-1; 9 nucleotides line up with TRBD1. CDR3 length: 11 residues. Per germline, CDR1 DFQATT and CDR2 SNEGSKA (reference sequence). With V trimmed by 6 bases and J by 7 bases, 1 base remained unmatched. In nucleotides, the CDR3 is TGCAGTGCGGGACAGGGAAATGAGCAGTTCTTC. Protein product: CSAGQGNEQFF.

This clonotype came up many times. CDR3 sequence: CSADRGTREAFF. CDR3 nucleotide sequence: TGCAGTGCGGACCGCGGGACCCGTGAAGCTTTCTTT. This chain links TRBV20-1 with TRBJ1-1; D possibly corresponds to TRBD1 (5 bases). The CDR3 covers 12 residues. The V end was cut by 6 bases, the J end by 7 bases, with 15 bases between. Germline assignment: CDR1 DFQATT and CDR2 SNEGSKA (reference sequence).

This clonotype occurred many times. The chain has TRBV29-1 and TRBJ2-7; D perhaps matches TRBD1 (6 bases). This CDR3 is built from 14 residues. V was shortened by 6 bases and J by 1 base, with 16 bases between the two germline ends. Germline CDR1 is SQVTM and CDR2 is ANQGSEA. The CDR3 nucleotides read TGCAGCGTACGACCGGGACAAGCTTCCTACGAGCAGTACTTC. This encodes CSVRPGQASYEQYF.

This clonotype was seen ten or more times. This chain connects TRBV11-2 to TRBJ2-1; D is unclear. Germline CDR1 and CDR2: SGHAT and FQNNGV. CDR3 length: 12 residues. V gave up 0 bases and J gave up 6 bases, with 3 bases separating them. CDR3 sequence reads: CASSLDRNEQFF. Written as DNA, the CDR3 is TGTGCCAGCAGCTTAGATCGCAATGAGCAGTTCTTC.

Ten or more counts support this clonotype. The rearrangement links TRBV29-1 to TRBJ2-7; 8 bases are a match to TRBD2. V lost 7 bases to trimming and J lost 2 bases; unmatched junction nucleotides: 7. CDR1 and CDR2 (germline): SQVTM, ANQGSEA. The CDR3 runs to 13 residues. The CDR3 here is CSGVLAATYEQYF. In DNA, the CDR3 is TGCAGCGGGGTACTAGCGGCTACCTACGAGCAGTACTTC.

This clonotype has at least ten counts. The chain carries TRBV12-3 or TRBV12-4 and TRBJ2-7; D is possibly TRBD1 (7 bases). This CDR3 has 13 amino acids. The V end lost 5 bases, the J end lost 3 bases, and 11 bases lay between the germline ends. In nucleotides, the CDR3 is TGTGCCAGCAGTCCAGGGGGACTCTACGAGCAGTACTTC. This translates into CASSPGGLYEQYF.